Shown below are 7 T cell receptor beta chains from a single sample sequenced in a study of cytomegalovirus exposure and HLA in healthy donors. In the PCR, 60 Vbeta and 13 Jbeta primers were used. TCRdb keeps only in-frame clones here, not all; method: immunoSEQ multiplex PCR. The sample holds more than 110,000 clones, 80% seen once. Specimen: PBMCs. These receptors all come from a man aged 50 to 59 in good health and CMV-seronegative.

The rearrangement links TRBV7-2 to TRBJ2-7; TRBD2 aligns across 9 bases. This CDR3 has 15 amino acids. CDR1 and CDR2 (germline): SGHTA, FQGNSA. The V and J ends lost 1 base and 6 bases, in that order; junction bases with no gene match: 7. The CDR3 DNA sequence: TGTGCCAGCAGCTTAGGTCGCGGGGGGGCCGGCGAGCAGTACTTC. This translates into CASSLGRGGAGEQYF.

The V call is TRBV7-3, the J call TRBJ2-3; D gene uncertain. Trimming stripped 1 base from V and 4 bases from J, with 9 bases between. CDR1 and CDR2 (germline): SGHTA, FQGTGA. CDR3 length: 14 amino acids. DNA of the CDR3: TGTGCCAGCAGCTTAAATACAGAGCCAGATACGCAGTATTTT. Its translation is CASSLNTEPDTQYF. The whole variable domain, filled in from reference TRBV7-3 and TRBJ2-3, reads GAGVSQTPSNKVTEKGKYVELRCDPISGHTALYWYRQSLGQGPEFLIYFQGTGAADDSGLPNDRFFAVRPEGSVSTLKIQRTERGDSAVYLCASSLNTEPDTQYFGPGTRLTVL.

This clone showed up just a few times. The chain couples TRBV9 to TRBJ2-3, with a weak D call TRBD2 (5 bases). V was clipped by 4 bases and J by 1 base, with 16 bases between them. The germline CDR1 and CDR2 sequences are SGDLS and YYNGEE. This CDR3 comprises 16 residues. CDR3 bases: TGTGCCAGCAGCCCCGGGCAAACTAGGGGCACAGATACGCAGTATTTT. Residues: CASSPGQTRGTDTQYF.

The V gene is TRBV27, the J gene TRBJ1-5; D is possibly TRBD1 (6 bases). From germline, CDR1 is MNHEY and CDR2 SMNVEV (reference sequence). V shed 6 bases and J shed 3 bases, with 9 bases lying between them. CDR3 length equals 13 residues. The CDR3 coding sequence is TGTGCCAGCAGCAACAGGGACAATCAGCCCCAGCATTTT. Protein: CASSNRDNQPQHF.

The chain uses TRBV23-1 and TRBJ2-4; 11 bases agree with TRBD1. TRBV23-1 is an open reading frame, and its role is uncertain. The CDR3 length is 18 residues. The J segment lost 6 bases and the V segment lost 0 bases, leaving 10 bases of the junction unmatched. In DNA, the CDR3 is TGCGCCAGCAGTCAATCAGAGGGACAGGGGGAATATAGAAACATTCAGTACTTC. Its protein is CASSQSEGQGEYRNIQYF.

The rearrangement links TRBV6-1 to TRBJ2-2, with D perhaps TRBD1 (6 bases). Trimming removed 6 bases at V and 7 bases at J, with 15 bases between. The CDR3 spans 14 residues. Germline V lookup: CDR1 MNHNS, CDR2 SASEGT. This chain's CDR3 is CASRKQGHFGELFF. CDR3 in DNA: TGTGCCAGCAGGAAACAGGGACATTTCGGGGAGCTGTTTTTT.

The chain couples TRBV9 to TRBJ2-5, with 8 bases matching TRBD1. The germline CDR1 and CDR2 sequences are SGDLS and YYNGEE. CDR3 size: 14 residues. Trimming took 3 bases from V and 4 from J; bases not matched to a gene: 5. CDR3 region: CASSGTGGGETQYF. The CDR3 DNA is TGTGCCAGCAGCGGCACAGGGGGTGGAGAGACCCAGTACTTC.